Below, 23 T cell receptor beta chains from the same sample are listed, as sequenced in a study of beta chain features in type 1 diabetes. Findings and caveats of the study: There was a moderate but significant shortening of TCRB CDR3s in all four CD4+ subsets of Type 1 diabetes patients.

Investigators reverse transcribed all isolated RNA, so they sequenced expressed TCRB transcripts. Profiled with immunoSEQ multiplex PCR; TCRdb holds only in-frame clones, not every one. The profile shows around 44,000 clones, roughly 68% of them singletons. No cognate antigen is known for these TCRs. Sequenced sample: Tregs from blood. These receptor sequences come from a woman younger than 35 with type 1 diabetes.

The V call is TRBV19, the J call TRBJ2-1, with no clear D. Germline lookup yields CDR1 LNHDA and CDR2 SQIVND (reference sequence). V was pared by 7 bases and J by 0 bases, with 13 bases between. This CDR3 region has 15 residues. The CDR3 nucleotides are TGTGCCAGTACCCGGTCGGTGAGCTCCTACAATGAGCAGTTCTTC. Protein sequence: CASTRSVSSYNEQFF.

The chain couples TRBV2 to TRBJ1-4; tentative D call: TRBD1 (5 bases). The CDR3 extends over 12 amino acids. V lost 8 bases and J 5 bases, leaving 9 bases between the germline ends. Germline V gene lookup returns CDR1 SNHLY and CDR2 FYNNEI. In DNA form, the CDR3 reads TGTGCCAGCGTGGGGCGGAATGAAAAACTGTTTTTT. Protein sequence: CASVGRNEKLFF.

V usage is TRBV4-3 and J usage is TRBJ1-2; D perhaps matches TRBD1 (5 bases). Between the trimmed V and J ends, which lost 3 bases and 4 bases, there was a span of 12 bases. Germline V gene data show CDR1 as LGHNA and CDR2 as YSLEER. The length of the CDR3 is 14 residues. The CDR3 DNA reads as TGCGCCAGCAGCCAGGGGGACTCTCTCTATGGCTACACCTTC. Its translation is CASSQGDSLYGYTF.

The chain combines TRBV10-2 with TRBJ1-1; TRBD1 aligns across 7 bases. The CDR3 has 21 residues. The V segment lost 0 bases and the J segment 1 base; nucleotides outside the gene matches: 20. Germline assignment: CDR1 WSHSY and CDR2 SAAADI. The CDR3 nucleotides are TGCGCCAGCAGTGAGTCTATCTCATGGGACAGTGAGCCTCATTGGAACACTGAAGCTTTCTTT. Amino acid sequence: CASSESISWDSEPHWNTEAFF.

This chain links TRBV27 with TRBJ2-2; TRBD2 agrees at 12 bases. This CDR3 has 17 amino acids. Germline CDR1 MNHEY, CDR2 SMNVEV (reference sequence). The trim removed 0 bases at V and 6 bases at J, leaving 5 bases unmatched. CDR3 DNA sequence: TGTGCCAGCAGTTTATCAGTGACTAGCGGGAGAGCCGGGGAGCTGTTTTTT. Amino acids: CASSLSVTSGRAGELFF.

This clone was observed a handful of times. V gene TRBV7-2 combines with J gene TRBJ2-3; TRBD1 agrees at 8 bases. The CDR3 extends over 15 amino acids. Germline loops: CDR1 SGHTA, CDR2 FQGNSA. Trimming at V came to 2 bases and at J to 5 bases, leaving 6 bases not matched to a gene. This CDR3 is CASSLQGAGRDTQYF. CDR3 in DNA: TGTGCCAGCAGCTTACAGGGGGCGGGCCGAGATACGCAGTATTTT.

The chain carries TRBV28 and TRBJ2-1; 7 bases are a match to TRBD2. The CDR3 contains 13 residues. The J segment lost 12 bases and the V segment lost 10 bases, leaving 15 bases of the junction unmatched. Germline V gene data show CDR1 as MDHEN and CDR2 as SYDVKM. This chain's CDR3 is CATGRASGAGQFF. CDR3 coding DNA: TGTGCCACTGGGAGGGCTAGCGGCGCGGGGCAGTTCTTC.

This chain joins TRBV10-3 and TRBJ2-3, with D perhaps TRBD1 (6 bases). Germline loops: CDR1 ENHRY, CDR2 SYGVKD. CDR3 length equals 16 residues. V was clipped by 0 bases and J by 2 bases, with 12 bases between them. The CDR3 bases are TGTGCCATCAGTGAGTCACCCAGGGGCCTCACAGATACGCAGTATTTT. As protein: CAISESPRGLTDTQYF.

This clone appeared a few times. The CDR3 spells CASSERLANYGYTF. CDR3 nucleotide sequence: TGTGCCAGCTCGGAGAGGCTGGCTAACTATGGCTACACCTTC. J is TRBJ1-2 and V is TRBV2; D unclear. CDR1 and CDR2 from the germline V gene are SNHLY and FYNNEI. The CDR3 loop spans 14 amino acids. The ends were cut back, 8 bases at V and 0 bases at J, with 13 bases in the middle.

DNA for the CDR3: TGTGCCAGCAGCTCCACCAGCGCCTTCACGCAGTATTTT. It yields the protein CASSSTSAFTQYF. This sequence joins TRBV7-2 and TRBJ2-3; D gene unclear. Trimming pared 4 bases from V and 9 bases from J, leaving 14 bases between. CDR1 is SGHTA and CDR2 is FQGNSA in the germline V gene. This CDR3 is 13 amino acids long.

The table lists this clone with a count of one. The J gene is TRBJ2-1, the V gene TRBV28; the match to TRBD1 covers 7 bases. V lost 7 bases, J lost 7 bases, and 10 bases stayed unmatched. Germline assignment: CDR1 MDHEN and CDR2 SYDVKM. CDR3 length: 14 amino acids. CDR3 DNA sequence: TGTGCCAGCAATCGGGCAGGGGGTTCGAATGAGCAGTTCTTC. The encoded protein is CASNRAGGSNEQFF.

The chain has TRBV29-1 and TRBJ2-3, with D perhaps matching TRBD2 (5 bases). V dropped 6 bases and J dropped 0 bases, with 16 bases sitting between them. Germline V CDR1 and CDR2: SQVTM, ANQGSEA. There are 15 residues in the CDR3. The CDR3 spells CSVRQGGISTDTQYF. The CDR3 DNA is TGCAGCGTCCGTCAAGGAGGAATTAGCACAGATACGCAGTATTTT.

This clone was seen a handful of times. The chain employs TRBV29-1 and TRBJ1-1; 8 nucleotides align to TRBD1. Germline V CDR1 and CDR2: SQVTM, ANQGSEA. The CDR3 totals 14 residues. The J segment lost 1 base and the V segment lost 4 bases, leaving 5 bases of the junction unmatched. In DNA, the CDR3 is TGCAGCGTTGTGGGGGACAGGAAGAACACTGAAGCTTTCTTT. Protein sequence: CSVVGDRKNTEAFF.

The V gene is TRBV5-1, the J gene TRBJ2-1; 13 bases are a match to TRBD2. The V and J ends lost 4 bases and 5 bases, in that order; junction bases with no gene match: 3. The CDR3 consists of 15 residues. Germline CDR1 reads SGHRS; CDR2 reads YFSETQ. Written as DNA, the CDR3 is TGCGCCAGCAGCCAGGGACTAGCGGGGCACAATGAGCAGTTCTTC. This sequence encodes CASSQGLAGHNEQFF.

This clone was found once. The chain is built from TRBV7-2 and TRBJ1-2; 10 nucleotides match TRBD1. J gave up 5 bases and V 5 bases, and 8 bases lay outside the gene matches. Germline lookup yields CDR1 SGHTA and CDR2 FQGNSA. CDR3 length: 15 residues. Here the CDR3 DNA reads TGTGCCAGCAGCCCCCGACAGGGGGCTGGGTATGGCTACACCTTC. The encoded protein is CASSPRQGAGYGYTF.

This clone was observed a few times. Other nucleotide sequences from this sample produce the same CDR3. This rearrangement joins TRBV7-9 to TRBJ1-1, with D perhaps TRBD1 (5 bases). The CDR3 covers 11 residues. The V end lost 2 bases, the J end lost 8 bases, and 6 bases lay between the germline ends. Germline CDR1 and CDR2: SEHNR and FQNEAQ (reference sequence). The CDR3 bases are TGTGCCAGCAGCTTACGGACAGAAGCTTTCTTT. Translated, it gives CASSLRTEAFF.

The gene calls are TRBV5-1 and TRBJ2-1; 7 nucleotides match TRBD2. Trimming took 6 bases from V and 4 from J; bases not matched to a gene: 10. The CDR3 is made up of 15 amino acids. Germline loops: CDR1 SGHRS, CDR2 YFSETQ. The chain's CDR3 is CASKYGLVDYNEQFF. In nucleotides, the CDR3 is TGCGCCAGCAAGTATGGACTAGTCGATTACAATGAGCAGTTCTTC.

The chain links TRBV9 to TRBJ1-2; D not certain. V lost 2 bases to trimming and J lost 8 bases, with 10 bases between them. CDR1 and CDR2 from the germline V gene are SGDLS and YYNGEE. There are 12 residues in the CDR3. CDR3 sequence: CASSVKGGGYTF. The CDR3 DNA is TGTGCCAGCAGCGTGAAGGGAGGGGGCTACACCTTC.

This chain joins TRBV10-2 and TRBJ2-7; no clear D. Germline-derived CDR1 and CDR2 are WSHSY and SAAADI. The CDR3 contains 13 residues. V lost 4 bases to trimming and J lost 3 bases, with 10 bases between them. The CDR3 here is CASSAGTLYEQYF. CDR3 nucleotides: TGCGCCAGCAGTGCAGGAACTCTCTACGAGCAGTACTTC.

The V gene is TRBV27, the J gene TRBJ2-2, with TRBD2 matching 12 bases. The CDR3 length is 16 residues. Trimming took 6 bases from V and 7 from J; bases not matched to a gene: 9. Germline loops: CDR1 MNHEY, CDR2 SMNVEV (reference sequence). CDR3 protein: CASRLKTSGRSGELFF. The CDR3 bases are TGTGCCAGCAGACTCAAGACTAGCGGGAGAAGCGGGGAGCTGTTTTTT.

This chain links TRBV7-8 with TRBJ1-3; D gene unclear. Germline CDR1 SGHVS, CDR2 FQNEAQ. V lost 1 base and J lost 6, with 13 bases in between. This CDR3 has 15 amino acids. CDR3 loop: CASSLGAAFENTIYF. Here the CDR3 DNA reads TGTGCCAGCAGCTTAGGGGCAGCCTTTGAAAACACCATATATTTT.

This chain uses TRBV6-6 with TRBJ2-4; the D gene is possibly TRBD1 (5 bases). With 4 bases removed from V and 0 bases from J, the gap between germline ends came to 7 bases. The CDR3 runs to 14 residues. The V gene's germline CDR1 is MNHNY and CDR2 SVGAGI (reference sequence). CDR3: CASSLTVAKNIQYF. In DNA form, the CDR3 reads TGTGCCAGCAGTTTGACAGTAGCCAAAAACATTCAGTACTTC.

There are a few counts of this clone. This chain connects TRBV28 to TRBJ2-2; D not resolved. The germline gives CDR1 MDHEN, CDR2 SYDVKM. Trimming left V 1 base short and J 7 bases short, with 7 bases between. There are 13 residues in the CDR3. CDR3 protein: CASSLSLLGELFF. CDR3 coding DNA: TGTGCCAGCAGTTTATCTCTCCTCGGGGAGCTGTTTTTT.